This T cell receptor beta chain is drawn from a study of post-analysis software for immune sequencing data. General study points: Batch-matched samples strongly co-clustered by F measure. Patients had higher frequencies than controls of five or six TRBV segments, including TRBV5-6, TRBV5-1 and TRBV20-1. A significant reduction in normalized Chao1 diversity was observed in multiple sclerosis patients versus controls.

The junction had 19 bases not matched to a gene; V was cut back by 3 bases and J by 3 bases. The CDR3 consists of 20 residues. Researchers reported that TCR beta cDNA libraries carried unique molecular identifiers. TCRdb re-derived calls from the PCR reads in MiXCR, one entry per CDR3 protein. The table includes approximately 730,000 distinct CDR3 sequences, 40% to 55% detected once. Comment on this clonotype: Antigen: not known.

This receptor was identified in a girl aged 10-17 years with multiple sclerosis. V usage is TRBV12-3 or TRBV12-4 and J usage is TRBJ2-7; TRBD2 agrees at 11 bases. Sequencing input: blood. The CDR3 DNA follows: TGTGCCAGCAGTTTCAACCTCGAAATAGCGGGAGGGCTATCAATCTACGAGCAGTACTTC. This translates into CASSFNLEIAGGLSIYEQYF.